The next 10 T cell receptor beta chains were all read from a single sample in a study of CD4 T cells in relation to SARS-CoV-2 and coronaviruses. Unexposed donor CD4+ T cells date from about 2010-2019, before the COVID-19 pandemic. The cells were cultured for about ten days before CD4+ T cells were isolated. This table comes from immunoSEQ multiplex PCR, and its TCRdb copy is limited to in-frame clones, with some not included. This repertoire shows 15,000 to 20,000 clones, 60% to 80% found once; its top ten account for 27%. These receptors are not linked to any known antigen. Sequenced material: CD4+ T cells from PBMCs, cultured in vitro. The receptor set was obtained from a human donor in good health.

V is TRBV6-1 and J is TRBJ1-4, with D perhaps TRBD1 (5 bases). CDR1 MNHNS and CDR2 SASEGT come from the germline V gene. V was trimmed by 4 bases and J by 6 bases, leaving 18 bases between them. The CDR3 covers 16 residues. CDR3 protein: CASSGQAWRGDEKLFF. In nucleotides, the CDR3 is TGTGCCAGCAGTGGGCAAGCGTGGCGGGGCGATGAAAAACTGTTTTTT.

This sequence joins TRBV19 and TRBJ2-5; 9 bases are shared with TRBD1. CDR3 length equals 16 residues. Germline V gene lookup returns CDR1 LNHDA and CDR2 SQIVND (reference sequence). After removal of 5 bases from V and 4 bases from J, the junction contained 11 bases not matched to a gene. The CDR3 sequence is CASSQPGQGVGETQYF. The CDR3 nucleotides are TGTGCCAGTAGTCAACCGGGACAGGGTGTGGGAGAGACCCAGTACTTC.

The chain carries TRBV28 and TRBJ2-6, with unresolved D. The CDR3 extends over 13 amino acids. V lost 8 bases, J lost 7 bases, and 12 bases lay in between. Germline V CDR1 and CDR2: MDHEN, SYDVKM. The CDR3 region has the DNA TGTGCCAGCGGGCGACTGGGAGCCAACGTCCTGACTTTC. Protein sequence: CASGRLGANVLTF.

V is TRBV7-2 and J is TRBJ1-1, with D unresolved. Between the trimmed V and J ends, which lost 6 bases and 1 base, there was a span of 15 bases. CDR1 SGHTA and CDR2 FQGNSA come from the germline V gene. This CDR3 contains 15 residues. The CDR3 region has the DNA TGTGCCAGCAGTTCTTCCCCGGGCTGGAACACTGAAGCTTTCTTT. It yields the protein CASSSSPGWNTEAFF.

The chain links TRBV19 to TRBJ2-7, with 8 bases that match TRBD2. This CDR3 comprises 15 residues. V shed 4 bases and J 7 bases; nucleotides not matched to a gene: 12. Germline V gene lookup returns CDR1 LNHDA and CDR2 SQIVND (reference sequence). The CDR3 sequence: CASSTVRGGLGEQYF. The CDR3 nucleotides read TGTGCCAGTAGTACCGTCCGGGGGGGGCTTGGAGAGCAGTACTTC. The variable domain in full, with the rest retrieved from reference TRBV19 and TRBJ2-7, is DGGITQSPKYLFRKEGQNVTLSCEQNLNHDAMYWYRQDPGQGLRLIYYSQIVNDFQKGDIAEGYSVSREKKESFPLTVTSAQKNPTAFYLCASSTVRGGLGEQYFGPGTRLTVT.

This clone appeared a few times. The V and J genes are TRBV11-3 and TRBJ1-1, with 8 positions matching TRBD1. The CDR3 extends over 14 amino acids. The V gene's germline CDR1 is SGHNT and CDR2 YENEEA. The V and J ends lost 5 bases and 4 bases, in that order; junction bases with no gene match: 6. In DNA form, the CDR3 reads TGTGCCAGCAGCCCCAGGACAGGGTCCACTGAAGCTTTCTTT. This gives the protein CASSPRTGSTEAFF.

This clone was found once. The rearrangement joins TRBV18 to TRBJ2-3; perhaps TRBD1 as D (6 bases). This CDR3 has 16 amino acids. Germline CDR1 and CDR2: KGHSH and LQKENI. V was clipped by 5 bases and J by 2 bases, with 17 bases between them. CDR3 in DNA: TGTGCCAGCTCAGTTCGGGACACAATACCCACAGATACGCAGTATTTT. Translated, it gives CASSVRDTIPTDTQYF.

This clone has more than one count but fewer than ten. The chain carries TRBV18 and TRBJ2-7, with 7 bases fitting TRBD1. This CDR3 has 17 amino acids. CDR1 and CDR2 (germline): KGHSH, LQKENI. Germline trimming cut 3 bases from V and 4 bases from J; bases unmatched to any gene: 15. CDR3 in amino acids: CASSPPNLGTVRYEQYF. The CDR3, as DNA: TGTGCCAGCTCACCTCCAAACCTCGGGACAGTTCGATACGAGCAGTACTTC.

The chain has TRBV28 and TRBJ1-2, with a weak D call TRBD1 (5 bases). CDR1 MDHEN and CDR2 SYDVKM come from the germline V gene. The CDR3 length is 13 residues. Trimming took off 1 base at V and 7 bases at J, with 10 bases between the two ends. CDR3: CASSLSGGGGYTF. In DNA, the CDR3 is TGTGCCAGCAGTTTATCGGGGGGTGGTGGCTACACCTTC.

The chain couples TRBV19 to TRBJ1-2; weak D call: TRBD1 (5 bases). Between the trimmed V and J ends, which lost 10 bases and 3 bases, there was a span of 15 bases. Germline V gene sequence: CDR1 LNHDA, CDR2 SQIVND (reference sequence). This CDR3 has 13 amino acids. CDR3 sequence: CAIKKVGHYGYTF. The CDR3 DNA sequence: TGTGCCATTAAGAAGGTGGGGCACTATGGCTACACCTTC.